A selection of T cell receptor beta chains follows, all from one sample in a study of blood T cells in healthy people across ages. TCRdb reprocessed the 5' RACE reads via MiXCR and lists one record per CDR3 protein. The sample holds approximately 760,000 distinct CDR3 sequences, around 25% seen once. This sample also appeared in a second study, on T cells of mothers and their children.

Sequenced input: blood. Receptors were obtained from a boy younger than 18 in good health. Each CDR3 is given with its conserved first and last residue. A D gene is named only where the DNA matches it firmly. Clone size appears in some rows only: once, few, many, or a class for an expanded clone.

. . TRBJ1-1 TRBV9 TGTGCCAGCAGCGTATCGCAGGGGTGGACGGGAGAAGCTTTCTTT CASSVSQGWTGEAFF
. . TRBJ2-7 TRBV6-5 TGTGCCAGCTCCACCGGGCCCGCCTACGAGCAGTACTTC CASSTGPAYEQYF
. . TRBJ2-4 TRBV28 TGTGCCAGCAGTTCACACCTGGGGATGAAAATAGACATTCAGTACTTC CASSSHLGMKIDIQYF
. few TRBJ2-1 TRBV5-6 TGTGCCAGCAGCTTGGGGGCCCGCTCTTGGGGAGACAATGAGCAGTTCTTC CASSLGARSWGDNEQFF
. . TRBJ1-1 TRBV19 TGTGCCAGTAGTATAGCTAGCAGGGCGGAGAACACTGAAGCTTTCTTT CASSIASRAENTEAFF
TRBD2 few TRBJ2-3 TRBV7-8 TGTGCCAGCAGCTTACTACCTAGCGGGGGGCCCACAGATACGCAGTATTTT CASSLLPSGGPTDTQYF
. once TRBJ2-7 TRBV6-2/TRBV6-3 TGTGCCAGCAGTTACGGGAGACAGACACACGAGCAGTACTTC CASSYGRQTHEQYF
. . TRBJ2-1 TRBV29-1 TGCAGCGTTGAAGATCATGAGAACACCACTCCCGGGGAGCAGTTCTTC CSVEDHENTTPGEQFF
. few TRBJ2-7 TRBV2 TGTGCCAGCAGTGACTCGCCAGGATCCTACGAGCAGTACTTC CASSDSPGSYEQYF
TRBD2 . TRBJ2-3 TRBV20-1 TGCAGTGCTAGAGATCTGTGGACTAGCGGGAAAGTGCAAAGCACAGATACGCAGTATTTT CSARDLWTSGKVQSTDTQYF
TRBD1 . TRBJ2-7 TRBV7-2 TGTGCCAGCAGCCGGGACAGGGGCCACGAGCAGTACTTC CASSRDRGHEQYF
. many TRBJ2-3 TRBV7-2 TGTGCCAGCTCTTTCCCCCGCACAGATACGCAGTATTTT CASSFPRTDTQYF
. . TRBJ2-7 TRBV7-9 TGTGCCAGCAGCTTGAACTTCCAAGGCGGCGAGCAGTACTTC CASSLNFQGGEQYF
TRBD1 few TRBJ2-3 TRBV7-2 TGTGCCAGCAGCTTAGACTCCTGGACAGGGCGGGCAGATACGCAGTATTTT CASSLDSWTGRADTQYF
. . TRBJ1-6 TRBV27 TGTGCCTCAAGGCCTGGGGGGTCGGATTCACCCCTCCACTTT CASRPGGSDSPLHF
. . TRBJ2-3 TRBV3-1 TGTGCCAGCAGCCAAAAGGGACCTCTACCTGGAGGTTCTTGGGATACGCAGTATTTT CASSQKGPLPGGSWDTQYF
. . TRBJ1-2 TRBV6-2/TRBV6-3 TGTGCCAGCAGTCCATACTTACTCGCAATCGGCTATGGCTACACCTTC CASSPYLLAIGYGYTF
TRBD1 few TRBJ1-2 TRBV4-2 TGTGCCAGCAGCCAAGAAACATTGACAGGGCAGAGGGATGGCTACACCTTC CASSQETLTGQRDGYTF
TRBD1 . TRBJ2-1 TRBV2 TGTGCCAACCCCGAGGGGGCGGCGGGCTCTGAGCAGTTCTTC CANPEGAAGSEQFF
TRBD1 few TRBJ1-3 TRBV6-2/TRBV6-3 TGTGCCAGCAGTTACTCGCGACAGGGGGCAAGTGGAAACACCATATATTTT CASSYSRQGASGNTIYF
TRBD1 . TRBJ1-2 TRBV7-2 TGTGCCAGCAGCTCCTGGACAGGGACGGTGGAGGGCTACACCTTC CASSSWTGTVEGYTF
. . TRBJ2-1 TRBV4-1 TGCGCCAGCAGCCAAGAGACGGGATACAATGAGCAGTTCTTC CASSQETGYNEQFF
. . TRBJ1-4 TRBV20-1 TGCAGTGCTAGAGAAGCAGGAGGGTTGGATGAAAAACTGTTTTTT CSAREAGGLDEKLFF
TRBD2 few TRBJ2-3 TRBV9 TGTGCCAGCAGCGTAGAGGGGACTAGCGGAGGGGGAGATACGCAGTATTTT CASSVEGTSGGGDTQYF
. . TRBJ1-1 TRBV6-6 TGTGCCAGCAGTTACGATTCATGGAACACTGAAGCTTTCTTT CASSYDSWNTEAFF
. few TRBJ1-5 TRBV4-2 TGTGCCAGCAGCCAAGATTCAACGACGGTAGGACAGCCCCAGCATTTT CASSQDSTTVGQPQHF
TRBD1 . TRBJ2-5 TRBV28 TGTGCCAGCAGTTTCCGGGACAGGGTTCCTCAAGAGACCCAGTACTTC CASSFRDRVPQETQYF
. . TRBJ2-7 TRBV7-8 TGTGCCAGCAGCTTAGGGGGAGCCTACTACGAGCAGTACTTC CASSLGGAYYEQYF
TRBD1 . TRBJ2-4 TRBV7-8 TGTGCCAGCAGCTTAGGACTAGACAGGGGAAACATTCAGTACTTC CASSLGLDRGNIQYF
TRBD2 . TRBJ2-3 TRBV11-2 TGTGCCAGCAGCTCTGCTAGCGGGGCTAGCACAGATACGCAGTATTTT CASSSASGASTDTQYF
. . TRBJ1-1 TRBV5-1 TGCGCCAGCAGCTTCAGCAGGGACGACACTGAAGCTTTCTTT CASSFSRDDTEAFF
TRBD2 few TRBJ2-1 TRBV7-2 TGTACCAGCCTAGCGGGAGACGAGCAGTTCTTC CTSLAGDEQFF
. few TRBJ2-5 TRBV18 TGTGCCAGCTCACCCCCCCCCTTGGTAGAAGAGACCCAGTACTTC CASSPPPLVEETQYF
. . TRBJ2-2 TRBV9 TGTGCCAGCAGCGGTAGAGCCACCGGGGAGCTGTTTTTT CASSGRATGELFF
. few TRBJ2-5 TRBV7-2 TGTGCCAGCAGCCCCTGGACCAGTGAAGAGACCCAGTACTTC CASSPWTSEETQYF
TRBD2 few TRBJ2-1 TRBV15 TGTGCCACCAGCTCTCTCGTAGCGGGAGTCGACAATGAGCAGTTCTTC CATSSLVAGVDNEQFF
. many TRBJ1-1 TRBV12-3/TRBV12-4 TGTGCCAGCAGGGAAGGAACAGGGAACACTGAAGCTTTCTTT CASREGTGNTEAFF
TRBD2 many TRBJ2-3 TRBV6-6 TGTGCCAGCACCGCCAAGGGACTACCATTCACAGATACGCAGTATTTT CASTAKGLPFTDTQYF
TRBD2 . TRBJ2-3 TRBV4-1 TGCGCCAGCAGCCAAGAACAAGGGACTAGCGGGGTGATAGATACGCAGTATTTT CASSQEQGTSGVIDTQYF
. few TRBJ2-1 TRBV7-2 TGTGCCAGCAGCTTTAAGGGGGGAGATGACAATGAGCAGTTCTTC CASSFKGGDDNEQFF
. few TRBJ1-1 TRBV29-1 TGCAGCGTTGATAAAGGGGGATCTGAAGCTTTCTTT CSVDKGGSEAFF
. . TRBJ2-1 TRBV7-9 TGTGCCAGCCGGGGGACTGAGCAGTTCTTC CASRGTEQFF
TRBD1 . TRBJ1-2 TRBV6-6 TGTGCCAGCAGTGCGCGACAGGGTGACTATGGCTACACCTTC CASSARQGDYGYTF
TRBD1 few TRBJ2-7 TRBV28 TGTGCCAGCAGTTCCCACGGGACAGGAAACTACGAGCAGTACTTC CASSSHGTGNYEQYF
. . TRBJ2-7 TRBV13 TGTGCCAGCAGCTTAGAGGCCAGAGGATACGAGCAGTACTTC CASSLEARGYEQYF
TRBD1 . TRBJ1-6 TRBV6-6 TGTGCCAGCAGCCCCCCCGGACAGGAGAATTCACCCCTCCACTTT CASSPPGQENSPLHF
. . TRBJ1-4 TRBV27 TGTGCCAGCAGTTTGGACGTAAGGGGTGAAAAACTGTTTTTT CASSLDVRGEKLFF
TRBD1 . TRBJ2-7 TRBV5-1 TGCGCCAGCAGCATGGGACAGGGAGGCCACGAGCAGTACTTC CASSMGQGGHEQYF
TRBD1 . TRBJ2-1 TRBV12-5 TGTGCTAGTGGTTTGGACTACAGGGGGCAGGAGCAGTTCTTC CASGLDYRGQEQFF
. . TRBJ1-4 TRBV7-9 TGTGCCAGCAGCTTTAGGGGGGAAGAGGAAAAACTGTTTTTT CASSFRGEEEKLFF
. . TRBJ1-1 TRBV5-1 TGCGCCAGCAGCTTGGTGGGGGGCTACGGAAACACTGAAGCTTTCTTT CASSLVGGYGNTEAFF
. . TRBJ1-2 TRBV20-1 TGCAGTGCCCCGTCGGTGGGCCCTAACTATGGCTACACCTTC CSAPSVGPNYGYTF
. . TRBJ2-5 TRBV12-3/TRBV12-4 TGTGCCAGCAGTTTAAACCCGGACCAAGAGACCCAGTACTTC CASSLNPDQETQYF
TRBD1 few TRBJ2-3 TRBV29-1 TGCAGCGTCTCCACGGACAGGGGAACAGATACGCAGTATTTT CSVSTDRGTDTQYF